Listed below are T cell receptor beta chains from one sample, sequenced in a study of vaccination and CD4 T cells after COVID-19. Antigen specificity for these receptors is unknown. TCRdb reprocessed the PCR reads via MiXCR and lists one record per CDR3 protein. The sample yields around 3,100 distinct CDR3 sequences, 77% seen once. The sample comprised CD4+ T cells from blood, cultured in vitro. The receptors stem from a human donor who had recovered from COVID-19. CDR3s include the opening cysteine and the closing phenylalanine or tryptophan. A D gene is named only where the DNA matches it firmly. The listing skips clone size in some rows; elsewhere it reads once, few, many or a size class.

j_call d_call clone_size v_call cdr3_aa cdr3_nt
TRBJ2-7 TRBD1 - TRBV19 CASSIQGGSEQYF TGTGCCAGTAGTATACAAGGGGGCAGCGAGCAGTACTTC
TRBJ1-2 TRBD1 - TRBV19 CASSMKGQGHGYTF TGTGCCAGTAGTATGAAAGGACAGGGCCATGGCTACACCTTC
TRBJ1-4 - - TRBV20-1 CSASEVGVNEKLFF TGCAGTGCTAGTGAGGTGGGGGTTAATGAAAAACTGTTTTTT
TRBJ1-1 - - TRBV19 CASSMERNTEAFF TGTGCCAGTAGTATGGAGCGGAACACTGAAGCTTTCTTT
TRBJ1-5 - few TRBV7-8 CASSLESQGRGQPQHF TGTGCCAGCAGCTTAGAGTCTCAGGGTAGAGGTCAGCCCCAGCATTTT
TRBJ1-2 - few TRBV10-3 CAISTLGTELANYGYTF TGTGCCATCAGTACCTTGGGGACGGAGTTAGCTAACTATGGCTACACCTTC
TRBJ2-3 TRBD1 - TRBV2 CASSRDRGTDTQYF TGTGCCAGCAGCCGGGACAGGGGGACAGATACGCAGTATTTT
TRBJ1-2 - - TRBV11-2 CASSLSGYGYTF TGTGCCAGCAGCTTATCCGGTTATGGCTACACCTTC
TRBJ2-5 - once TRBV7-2 CASSALTGETQYF TGTGCCAGCAGCGCCCTCACAGGCGAGACCCAGTACTTC
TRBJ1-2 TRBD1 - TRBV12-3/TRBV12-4 CASSFGPTGGGEGYTF TGTGCCAGCAGTTTCGGTCCGACAGGGGGCGGGGAAGGCTACACCTTC
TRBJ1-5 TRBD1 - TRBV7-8 CASSGPGQNLNQPQHF TGTGCCAGCAGCGGCCCGGGACAGAACCTCAATCAGCCCCAGCATTTT
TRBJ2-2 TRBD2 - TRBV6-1 CASSDRYGGVVGLDGTGELFF TGTGCCAGCAGTGATAGGTATGGGGGGGTCGTCGGTCTAGACGGCACCGGGGAGCTGTTTTTT
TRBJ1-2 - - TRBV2 CASSPRVKNYGYTF TGTGCCAGCAGTCCCAGGGTGAAGAACTATGGCTACACCTTC
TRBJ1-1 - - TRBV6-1 CASSQDAVNTEAFF TGTGCCAGCAGCCAGGACGCGGTGAACACTGAAGCTTTCTTT
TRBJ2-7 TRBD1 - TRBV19 CASSMLPGGGYEQYF TGTGCCAGTAGTATGTTGCCAGGGGGCGGGTACGAGCAGTACTTC
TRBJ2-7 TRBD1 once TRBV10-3 CAISGQGATYEQYF TGTGCCATCAGCGGACAGGGGGCCACCTACGAGCAGTACTTC
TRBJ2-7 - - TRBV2 CASSDSPPRHEQYF TGTGCCAGCAGTGACTCGCCTCCCCGCCACGAGCAGTACTTC
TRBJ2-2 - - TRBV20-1 CSARDQGPGELFF TGCAGTGCTAGAGACCAGGGTCCCGGGGAGCTGTTTTTT
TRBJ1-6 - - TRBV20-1 CSARVASSYNSPLHF TGCAGTGCTAGGGTAGCCAGCTCCTATAATTCACCCCTCCACTTT
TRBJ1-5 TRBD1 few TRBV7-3 CASSRDSSQPQHF TGTGCCAGCAGCCGGGACAGCAGTCAGCCCCAGCATTTT
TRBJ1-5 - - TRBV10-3 CAISAGQLSNQPQHF TGTGCCATCAGTGCCGGACAACTGAGCAATCAGCCCCAGCATTTT
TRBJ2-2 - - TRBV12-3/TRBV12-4 CASSSIGELFF TGTGCCAGCAGTTCGATCGGGGAGCTGTTTTTT
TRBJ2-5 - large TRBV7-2 CASSLGRGRETQYF TGTGCCAGCAGCTTAGGTCGGGGGCGGGAGACCCAGTACTTC
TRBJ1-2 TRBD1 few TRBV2 CASLRDTGGNYGYTF TGTGCCAGCCTTCGGGACACAGGGGGAAACTATGGCTACACCTTC
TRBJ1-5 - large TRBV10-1 CASYPWGSNQPQHF TGCGCCAGCTACCCTTGGGGGAGCAATCAGCCCCAGCATTTT
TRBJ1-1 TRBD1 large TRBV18 CASSRDRLNTEAFF TGTGCCAGCTCCCGGGACAGACTTAACACTGAAGCTTTCTTT
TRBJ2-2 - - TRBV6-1 CASRSQGPGELFF TGTGCCAGCAGATCACAGGGCCCCGGGGAGCTGTTTTTT
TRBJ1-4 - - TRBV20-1 CSARDGPGEKLFF TGCAGTGCTAGAGATGGTCCAGGGGAAAAACTGTTTTTT
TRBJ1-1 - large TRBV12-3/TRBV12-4 CASTLLREAFF TGTGCCAGCACCCTTTTGCGTGAAGCTTTCTTT
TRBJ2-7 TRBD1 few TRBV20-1 CSARDRQGVSYEQYF TGCAGTGCTAGAGATCGACAGGGTGTCTCCTACGAGCAGTACTTC
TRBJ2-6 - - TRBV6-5 CASSYGTPLSGANVLTF TGTGCCAGCAGCTACGGGACACCCCTCTCTGGGGCCAACGTCCTGACTTTC
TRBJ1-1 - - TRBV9 CASSVEFRGGNTEAFF TGTGCCAGCAGCGTAGAATTCAGGGGAGGGAACACTGAAGCTTTCTTT
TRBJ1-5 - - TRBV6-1 CASSEVRGGNQPQHF TGTGCCAGCAGTGAGGTTCGGGGAGGCAATCAGCCCCAGCATTTT
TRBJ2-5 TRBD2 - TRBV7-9 CASSSRGSSGEQETQYF TGTGCCAGCAGCTCCCGTGGTTCTAGCGGGGAACAAGAGACCCAGTACTTC
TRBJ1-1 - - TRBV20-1 CSASDQGIKAFF TGCAGTGCTAGCGACCAGGGGATTAAAGCTTTCTTT
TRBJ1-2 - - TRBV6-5 CASSYSMGPQGNYGYTF TGTGCCAGCAGTTACTCGATGGGGCCCCAAGGGAACTATGGCTACACCTTC
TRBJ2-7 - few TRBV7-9 CASSLGGTYYEQYF TGTGCCAGCAGCTTAGGGGGCACCTACTACGAGCAGTACTTC
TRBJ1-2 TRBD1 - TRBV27 CASRPYTGTVGYTF TGTGCCAGCAGGCCATACACCGGGACAGTCGGCTACACCTTC
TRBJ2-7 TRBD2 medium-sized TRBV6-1 CASSPGLAGGNEQYF TGTGCCAGCAGCCCGGGACTAGCGGGGGGTAACGAGCAGTACTTC
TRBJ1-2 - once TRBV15 CATKNPDRPYGYTF TGTGCCACAAAGAATCCCGACAGGCCCTATGGCTACACCTTC
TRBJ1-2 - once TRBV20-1 CSARDPGHYGYTF TGCAGTGCTCGAGACCCGGGACACTATGGCTACACCTTC
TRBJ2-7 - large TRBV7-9 CASRGGATYEQYF TGTGCCAGCCGAGGAGGGGCAACCTACGAGCAGTACTTC
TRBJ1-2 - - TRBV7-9 CASSPIGQPIYGYTF TGTGCCAGCAGCCCGATAGGACAGCCGATCTATGGCTACACCTTC
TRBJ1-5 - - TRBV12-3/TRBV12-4 CASSLIICRDIHQPQHF TGTGCCAGCAGTCTGATAATATGCCGGGACATTCATCAGCCCCAGCATTTT
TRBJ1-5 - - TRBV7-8 CASSPARWGSNQPQHF TGTGCCAGCAGCCCAGCACGGTGGGGTAGCAATCAGCCCCAGCATTTT
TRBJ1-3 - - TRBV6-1 CATGTDGNTIYF TGTGCCACAGGGACTGATGGAAACACCATATATTTT
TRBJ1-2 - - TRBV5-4 CASSTGTKTIPVYGYTF TGTGCCAGCAGCACCGGGACAAAAACTATCCCCGTCTATGGCTACACCTTC
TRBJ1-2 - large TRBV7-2 CASSLDVRKGGYTF TGTGCCAGCAGCCTCGATGTGAGGAAAGGAGGCTACACCTTC
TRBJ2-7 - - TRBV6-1 CASKLFTYEQYF TGTGCCAGCAAACTTTTCACCTACGAGCAGTACTTC
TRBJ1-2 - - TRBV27 CASSSSRGDYGYTF TGTGCCAGCAGTTCCTCCCGGGGGGACTATGGCTACACCTTC
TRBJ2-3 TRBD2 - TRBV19 CASRRGGTTDTQYF TGTGCCAGTAGACGGGGGGGGACCACAGATACGCAGTATTTT
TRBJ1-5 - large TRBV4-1 CASSQNQGYQPQHF TGCGCCAGCAGCCAGAACCAGGGTTATCAGCCCCAGCATTTT
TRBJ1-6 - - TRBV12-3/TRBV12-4 CASSDGQRLPLHF TGTGCCAGCAGTGACGGACAGCGTTTACCCCTCCACTTT
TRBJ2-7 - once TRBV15 CATSRDRAAYEQYF TGTGCCACCAGCAGAGATCGGGCAGCCTACGAGCAGTACTTC
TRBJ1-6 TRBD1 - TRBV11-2 CASSLGQGFYNSPLHF TGTGCCAGCAGCCTCGGACAGGGTTTCTATAATTCACCCCTCCACTTT
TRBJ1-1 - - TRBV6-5 CASSYYLGRTEAFF TGTGCCAGCAGTTACTACCTGGGACGAACTGAAGCTTTCTTT
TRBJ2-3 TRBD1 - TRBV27 CASSPYPGQGRADTQYF TGTGCCAGCAGCCCCTATCCGGGACAGGGGAGGGCAGATACGCAGTATTTT
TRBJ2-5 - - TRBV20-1 CSARGSTGKTQETQYF TGCAGTGCTAGAGGCTCCACGGGGAAAACGCAAGAGACCCAGTACTTC
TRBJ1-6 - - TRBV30 CAWSVVQGNSPLHF TGTGCCTGGAGTGTAGTTCAGGGGAATTCACCCCTCCACTTT
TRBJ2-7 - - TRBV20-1 CSASGGLLSYEQYF TGCAGTGCTTCCGGGGGCCTCTTATCCTACGAGCAGTACTTC